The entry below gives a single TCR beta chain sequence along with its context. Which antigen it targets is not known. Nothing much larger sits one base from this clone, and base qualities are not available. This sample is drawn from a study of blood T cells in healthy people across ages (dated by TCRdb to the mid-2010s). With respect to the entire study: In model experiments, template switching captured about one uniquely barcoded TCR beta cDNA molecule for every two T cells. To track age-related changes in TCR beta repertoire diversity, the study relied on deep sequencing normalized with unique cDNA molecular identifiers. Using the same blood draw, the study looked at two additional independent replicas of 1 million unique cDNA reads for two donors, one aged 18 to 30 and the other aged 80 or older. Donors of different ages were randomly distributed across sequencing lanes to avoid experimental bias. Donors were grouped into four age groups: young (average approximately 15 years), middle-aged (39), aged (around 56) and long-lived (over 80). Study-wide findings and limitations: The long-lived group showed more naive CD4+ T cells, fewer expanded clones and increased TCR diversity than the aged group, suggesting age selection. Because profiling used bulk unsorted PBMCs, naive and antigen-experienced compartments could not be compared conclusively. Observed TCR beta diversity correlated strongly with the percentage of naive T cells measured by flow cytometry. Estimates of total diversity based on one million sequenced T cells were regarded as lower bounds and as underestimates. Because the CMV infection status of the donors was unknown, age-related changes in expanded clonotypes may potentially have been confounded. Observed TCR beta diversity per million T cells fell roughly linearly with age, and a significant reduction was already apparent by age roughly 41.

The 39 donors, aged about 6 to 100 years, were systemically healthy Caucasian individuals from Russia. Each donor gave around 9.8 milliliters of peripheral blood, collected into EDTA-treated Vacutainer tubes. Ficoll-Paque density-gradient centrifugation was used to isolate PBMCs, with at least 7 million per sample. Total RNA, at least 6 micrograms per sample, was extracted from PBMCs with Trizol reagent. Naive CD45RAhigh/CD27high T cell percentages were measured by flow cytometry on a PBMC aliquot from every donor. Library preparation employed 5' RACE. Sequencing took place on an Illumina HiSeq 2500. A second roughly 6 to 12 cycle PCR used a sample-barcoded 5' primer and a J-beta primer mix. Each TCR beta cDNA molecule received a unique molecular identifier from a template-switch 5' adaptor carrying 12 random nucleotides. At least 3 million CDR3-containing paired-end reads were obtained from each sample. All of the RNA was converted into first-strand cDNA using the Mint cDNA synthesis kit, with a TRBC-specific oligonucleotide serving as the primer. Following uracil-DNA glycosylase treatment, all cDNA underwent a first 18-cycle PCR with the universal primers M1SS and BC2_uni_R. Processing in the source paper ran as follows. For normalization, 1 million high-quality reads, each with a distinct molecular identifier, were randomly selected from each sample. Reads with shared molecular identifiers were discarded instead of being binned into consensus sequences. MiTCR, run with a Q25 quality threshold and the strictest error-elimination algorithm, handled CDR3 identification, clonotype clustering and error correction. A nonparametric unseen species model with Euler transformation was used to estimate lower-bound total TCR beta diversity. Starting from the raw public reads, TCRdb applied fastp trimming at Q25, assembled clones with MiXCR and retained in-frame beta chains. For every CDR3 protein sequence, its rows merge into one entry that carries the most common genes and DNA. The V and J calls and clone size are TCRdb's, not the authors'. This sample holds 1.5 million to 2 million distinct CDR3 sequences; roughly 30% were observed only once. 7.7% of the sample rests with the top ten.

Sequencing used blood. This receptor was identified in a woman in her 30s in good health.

The DNA reads TGTGCCAGCAGTAGGGACAGTAGCTCCTACGAGCAGTACTTC. This translates into CASSRDSSSYEQYF. The sequence links TRBV7-9 to TRBJ2-7; TRBD1 matches 7 bases in the middle. Here V drops 6 bases and J drops 0 bases, and the junction holds 5 bases not matched to any gene. The CDR1 and CDR2 encoded by the germline V gene (reference sequence) are SEHNR and FQNEAQ. Reading from cysteine to phenylalanine, the CDR3 counts 14 amino acids. Of the read, only the CDR3 DNA is kept; its 42 bases are in frame from base 1.